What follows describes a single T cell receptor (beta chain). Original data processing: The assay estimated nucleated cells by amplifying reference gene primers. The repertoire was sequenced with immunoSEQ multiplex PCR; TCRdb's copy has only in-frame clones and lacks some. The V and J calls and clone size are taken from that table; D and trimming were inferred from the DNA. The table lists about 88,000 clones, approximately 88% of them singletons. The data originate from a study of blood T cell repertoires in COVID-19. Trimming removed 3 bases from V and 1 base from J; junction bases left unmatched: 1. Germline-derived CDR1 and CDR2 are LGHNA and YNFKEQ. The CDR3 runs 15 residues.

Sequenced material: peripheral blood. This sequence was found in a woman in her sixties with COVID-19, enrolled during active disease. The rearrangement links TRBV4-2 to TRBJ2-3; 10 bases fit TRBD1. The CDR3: CASSQTGGRTDTQYF. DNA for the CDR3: TGTGCCAGCAGCCAGACAGGGGGCCGCACAGATACGCAGTATTTT.